Below are 27 T cell receptor beta chains sequenced from a single sample in a study of blood T cell repertoires in COVID-19. Profiling relied on immunoSEQ multiplex PCR, and the TCRdb table lists in-frame clones only, not all of them. The sample shows some 230,000 clones, 80% to 90% of them seen only once. Sequencing was done on a sample of peripheral blood. The receptors were gathered from a man aged 50 or older who had recovered from COVID-19.

A remark on this clone: Other DNA sequences of this sample code for an identical CDR3. The chain combines TRBV27 with TRBJ2-1, with TRBD2 matching over 8 bases. CDR3 length: 14 amino acids. Per germline, CDR1 MNHEY and CDR2 SMNVEV (reference sequence). The V and J ends lost 5 bases and 2 bases, in that order; junction bases with no gene match: 2. The CDR3 spells CASSPGGPYNEQFF. In nucleotides, the CDR3 is TGTGCCAGCAGTCCGGGGGGGCCCTACAATGAGCAGTTCTTC.

This rearrangement joins TRBV18 to TRBJ2-5; D possibly corresponds to TRBD2 (6 bases). The CDR3 is 14 residues long. The V end lost 5 bases, the J end lost 3 bases, and 13 bases lay between the germline ends. Germline V CDR1 and CDR2: KGHSH, LQKENI. CDR3 bases: TGTGCCAGCTCATACCAGCGGGCGGAAGAGACCCAGTACTTC. This gives the protein CASSYQRAEETQYF.

The chain joins TRBV5-1 to TRBJ1-1; 10 bases map to TRBD1. J lost 1 base, V lost 4 bases, and 7 bases had no gene match. The CDR3 covers 16 residues. CDR1 SGHRS and CDR2 YFSETQ come from the germline V gene. The CDR3 DNA sequence: TGCGCCAGCAGCCAAGGACAGGGGGTTACGAACACTGAAGCTTTCTTT. Translated, it gives CASSQGQGVTNTEAFF.

The V gene is TRBV9, the J gene TRBJ1-6; a possible D gene is TRBD1 (6 bases). This CDR3 spans 15 amino acids. V lost 3 bases to trimming and J lost 7 bases, with 14 bases between them. CDR1 is SGDLS, CDR2 YYNGEE, per germline. Here the CDR3 DNA reads TGTGCCAGCAGCGCACAGGGTTGGTTGAATTCACCCCTCCACTTT. Translating it yields CASSAQGWLNSPLHF.

The gene calls are TRBV28 and TRBJ1-6; tentatively, D is TRBD1 (5 bases). There are 14 residues in the CDR3. Trimming shortened V by 6 bases and J by 9 bases, and 15 bases separated the two germline ends. The germline V gene has CDR1 MDHEN and CDR2 SYDVKM. CDR3 in DNA: TGTGCCAGCAGCCCCGGGACTGGTGGTTCACCCCTCCACTTT. Translation: CASSPGTGGSPLHF.

This clone was picked up one time. The chain uses TRBV7-9 and TRBJ2-3, with D uncertain. This CDR3 has 14 amino acids. Trimming pared 1 base from V and 4 bases from J, leaving 9 bases between. CDR1 and CDR2 (germline): SEHNR, FQNEAQ (reference sequence). CDR3 in amino acids: CASSLVLRPDTQYF. CDR3 sequence (DNA): TGTGCCAGCAGCTTAGTTTTGCGGCCAGATACGCAGTATTTT.

This chain uses TRBV5-3 with TRBJ2-7, with D unresolved. TRBV5-3 is an ORF, with its function uncertain. Trimming stripped 4 bases from V and 3 bases from J, with 20 bases between. The CDR3 loop spans 16 amino acids. The CDR3 loop is CARSPPGTSLNYEQYF. CDR3 nucleotides: TGTGCCAGAAGCCCGCCCGGTACGAGTCTCAACTACGAGCAGTACTTC.

This clone was picked up a small number of times. This chain joins TRBV3-1 (or the pseudogene TRBV3-2) and TRBJ1-6, with 7 bases matching TRBD1. Germline V gene sequence: CDR1 LGHDT, CDR2 YNNKEL (reference sequence). After removal of 5 bases from V and 7 bases from J, the junction contained 8 bases not matched to a gene. This CDR3 contains 15 residues. The CDR3 spells CASSRRQGSNSPLHF. The CDR3 bases are TGTGCCAGCAGCAGGAGACAGGGTTCGAATTCACCCCTCCACTTT.

The chain couples TRBV5-1 to TRBJ2-2; 7 bases map to TRBD2. Germline V CDR1 and CDR2: SGHRS, YFSETQ. The J segment lost 4 bases and the V segment lost 7 bases, leaving 7 bases of the junction unmatched. The CDR3 extends over 14 amino acids. The CDR3 DNA follows: TGCGCCAGCCGGGGAGGGGCGAGCACCGGGGAGCTGTTTTTT. Protein sequence: CASRGGASTGELFF.

V gene TRBV5-4 combines with J gene TRBJ2-1, with 9 bases fitting TRBD2. Losses at the gene ends were 4 bases for V and 9 bases for J; bases not matched to a gene: 11. The CDR3 contains 15 residues. The V gene's germline CDR1 is SGHNT and CDR2 YYREEE (reference sequence). CDR3 loop: CASSQGLASRTEQFF. DNA of the CDR3: TGTGCCAGCAGCCAGGGACTAGCAAGTCGCACTGAGCAGTTCTTC.

The rearrangement uses TRBV9 and TRBJ2-1; 8 positions agree with TRBD2. The CDR3 contains 16 residues. CDR1 and CDR2 from the germline V gene are SGDLS and YYNGEE. After removal of 0 bases from V and 7 bases from J, the junction contained 9 bases not matched to a gene. The CDR3 sequence is CASSVGAGGNRNEQFF. DNA of the CDR3: TGTGCCAGCAGCGTAGGTGCGGGAGGAAACCGGAATGAGCAGTTCTTC.

This chain connects TRBV7-8 to TRBJ2-1; D gene ambiguous. V lost 5 bases and J 3 bases, leaving 5 bases between the germline ends. The CDR3 covers 12 residues. Per germline, CDR1 SGHVS and CDR2 FQNEAQ. The CDR3 spells CASSPNYNEQFF. The CDR3 nucleotides are TGTGCCAGCAGCCCCAACTACAATGAGCAGTTCTTC.

The J gene is TRBJ2-1, the V gene TRBV19; TRBD1 matches 10 bases. The CDR3 covers 19 residues. CDR1 is LNHDA, CDR2 SQIVND, per germline (reference sequence). The junction had 14 bases not matched to a gene; V was cut back by 6 bases and J by 0 bases. The CDR3 reads CASSLVWGRDRGSYNEQFF. For the CDR3, the DNA is TGTGCCAGTAGCTTGGTTTGGGGTCGGGACAGGGGCTCCTACAATGAGCAGTTCTTC.

This rearrangement joins TRBV19 to TRBJ2-5; the D gene is possibly TRBD2 (6 bases). This CDR3 has 14 amino acids. CDR1 LNHDA and CDR2 SQIVND come from the germline V gene (reference sequence). Trimming stripped 3 bases from V and 4 bases from J, with 12 bases between. This CDR3 reads CASSIGGGTETQYF. The CDR3, as DNA: TGTGCCAGTAGTATTGGGGGAGGAACAGAGACCCAGTACTTC.

The V gene is TRBV19, the J gene TRBJ2-1; 7 bases fit TRBD1. V shed 7 bases and J 6 bases; nucleotides not matched to a gene: 12. Germline V lookup: CDR1 LNHDA, CDR2 SQIVND (reference sequence). This CDR3 contains 15 residues. This CDR3 is CASTQKDRLGNEQFF. The CDR3 nucleotides are TGTGCCAGTACCCAAAAGGACAGGTTAGGCAATGAGCAGTTCTTC.

J is TRBJ1-6 and V is TRBV7-2; D may be TRBD1 (6 bases). This CDR3 is 15 amino acids long. The V end lost 6 bases, the J end lost 10 bases, and 19 bases lay between the germline ends. Germline V gene sequence: CDR1 SGHTA, CDR2 FQGNSA. In nucleotides, the CDR3 is TGTGCCAGCAGTTTCGGACAGAAGGTGTACTCACCCCTCCACTTT. Its protein is CASSFGQKVYSPLHF.

The chain is built from TRBV2 and TRBJ2-1; 9 bases agree with TRBD2. The CDR3 is made up of 15 amino acids. Germline V CDR1 and CDR2: SNHLY, FYNNEI. J gave up 4 bases and V 7 bases, and 8 bases lay outside the gene matches. CDR3 sequence: CASIPGLAYYNEQFF. The CDR3, as DNA: TGTGCCAGCATCCCGGGACTAGCATATTACAATGAGCAGTTCTTC.

The chain joins TRBV6-5 to TRBJ1-2; no clear D gene. Germline CDR1 reads MNHEY; CDR2 reads SVGAGI. The V and J ends lost 0 bases and 4 bases respectively, with 12 bases between them. The CDR3 sequence is 15 residues long. CDR3 in amino acids: CASSYSLAAVYGYTF. The DNA of the CDR3 is TGTGCCAGCAGTTACTCTTTGGCGGCGGTCTATGGCTACACCTTC.

The chain couples TRBV18 to TRBJ1-3; 7 positions agree with TRBD1. The CDR3 runs 16 residues. Germline V gene lookup returns CDR1 KGHSH and CDR2 LQKENI. Unmatched junction bases numbered 6, after V lost 4 bases and J lost 0 bases. CDR3 amino acids: CASSLQGQISGNTIYF. For the CDR3, the DNA is TGTGCCAGCTCACTTCAGGGACAGATCTCTGGAAACACCATATATTTT.

The rearrangement uses TRBV2 and TRBJ2-3, with TRBD2 as a possible D gene (7 bases). This CDR3 spans 18 amino acids. The germline V and J ends were trimmed by 7 bases and 0 bases, with 23 bases remaining between them. Germline assignment: CDR1 SNHLY and CDR2 FYNNEI. CDR3 protein: CASIRMGGGGISTDTQYF. DNA of the CDR3: TGTGCCAGCATTCGAATGGGGGGAGGGGGAATTAGCACAGATACGCAGTATTTT. Filled out from reference TRBV2 and TRBJ2-3, the complete variable domain reads EPEVTQTPSHQVTQMGQEVILRCVPISNHLYFYWYRQILGQKVEFLVSFYNNEISEKSEIFDDQFSVERPDGSNFTLKIRSTKLEDSAMYFCASIRMGGGGISTDTQYFGPGTRLTVL.

The rearrangement links TRBV28 to TRBJ1-5, with D possibly matching TRBD1 (5 bases). V was cut by 5 bases and J by 7 bases, with 15 bases left in between. Germline V gene sequence: CDR1 MDHEN, CDR2 SYDVKM. This CDR3 comprises 14 residues. As DNA, the CDR3 is TGTGCCAGCAGTCCCGGGGGAGGGCGCCAGCCCCAGCATTTT. Translation: CASSPGGGRQPQHF.

A single count supports this clone. The chain uses TRBV19 and TRBJ2-7, with a tentative D call TRBD1 (6 bases). Trimming left V 6 bases short and J 2 bases short, with 17 bases between. In germline, CDR1 is LNHDA, CDR2 SQIVND (reference sequence). This CDR3 contains 15 residues. CDR3 residues: CASSPQGAGAYEQYF. The CDR3 DNA reads TGTGCCAGTAGCCCACAGGGTGCAGGAGCCTACGAGCAGTACTTC.

This chain connects TRBV27 to TRBJ1-5, with D tentatively TRBD1 (5 bases). CDR3 length: 15 amino acids. CDR1 and CDR2 (germline): MNHEY, SMNVEV (reference sequence). V dropped 3 bases and J dropped 3 bases, with 12 bases sitting between them. The CDR3 here is CASSFSSGPNQPQHF. In DNA, the CDR3 is TGTGCCAGCAGTTTCTCGTCAGGGCCCAATCAGCCCCAGCATTTT.

V is TRBV19 and J is TRBJ2-3; 7 nucleotides match TRBD1. The germline CDR1 and CDR2 sequences are LNHDA and SQIVND (reference sequence). V dropped 6 bases and J dropped 2; count of bases not matched to a gene: 5. This CDR3 comprises 14 residues. The CDR3 spells CASSLGQPTDTQYF. CDR3 nucleotides: TGTGCCAGTAGCTTGGGACAGCCCACAGATACGCAGTATTTT.

The chain employs TRBV13 and TRBJ1-1; 8 nucleotides line up with TRBD1. Trimming took 4 bases from V and 2 from J; bases not matched to a gene: 3. The germline CDR1 and CDR2 sequences are PRHDT and FYEKMQ (reference sequence). The CDR3 runs to 14 residues. CDR3: CASSSGTGNTEAFF. DNA of the CDR3: TGTGCCAGCAGCTCCGGGACAGGTAACACTGAAGCTTTCTTT.

The gene calls are TRBV28 and TRBJ2-5, with 13 bases lining up with TRBD2. Germline CDR1 MDHEN, CDR2 SYDVKM. With V trimmed by 6 bases and J by 1 base, 8 bases remained unmatched. CDR3 size: 17 residues. This CDR3 is CASSFGGLAGAQETQYF. CDR3 bases: TGTGCCAGCAGCTTTGGCGGACTAGCGGGGGCCCAAGAGACCCAGTACTTC.

The sample holds a few counts of this clone. V usage is TRBV30 and J usage is TRBJ1-5, with D tentatively TRBD1 (6 bases). The V and J ends lost 1 base and 1 base respectively, with 8 bases between them. The CDR3 loop spans 14 amino acids. Looked up from germline, CDR1 is GTSNPN and CDR2 is SVGIG (reference sequence). The CDR3, as DNA: TGTGCCTGGAGTGGGACAGCAAGCAATCAGCCCCAGCATTTT. The encoded protein is CAWSGTASNQPQHF.